One sample yielded the 31 T cell receptor beta chains listed below, sequenced in a study of T-cell reconstitution after alpha-beta-depleted transplantation in children. A library of TCRbeta sequences, prepared with unique molecular identifiers, was generated. TCRdb recomputed calls from the PCR reads with MiXCR, one row per CDR3 protein. The table has about 270,000 distinct CDR3 sequences, about 10% seen once. The material sequenced was PBMCs from the stem cell graft donor, taken from the stem cell graft. These receptors were collected from a human donor who donated a stem cell graft to a child with SCID.

This clonotype was detected many times. The chain has TRBV20-1 and TRBJ2-3; 10 nucleotides line up with TRBD2. This CDR3 has 14 residues. V gave up 5 bases and J gave up 0 bases; unmatched junction bases: 2. Germline CDR1 is DFQATT and CDR2 is SNEGSKA (reference sequence). CDR3 sequence: CSAAGLASTDTQYF. CDR3 sequence (DNA): TGCAGTGCTGCGGGACTAGCGAGCACAGATACGCAGTATTTT.

The V and J genes are TRBV29-1 and TRBJ2-7, with D tentatively TRBD1 (5 bases). V lost 4 bases and J lost 0, with 10 bases in between. Germline CDR1 and CDR2: SQVTM and ANQGSEA. CDR3 size: 13 residues. The CDR3: CSVGGRSSYEQYF. Here the CDR3 DNA reads TGCAGCGTTGGGGGCAGGAGCTCCTACGAGCAGTACTTC.

The chain employs TRBV18 and TRBJ1-3; TRBD1 aligns across 7 bases. This CDR3 is built from 15 residues. Germline V gene sequence: CDR1 KGHSH, CDR2 LQKENI. Losses at the gene ends were 4 bases for V and 2 bases for J; bases not matched to a gene: 5. The CDR3 reads CASSRQGTAGNTIYF. The CDR3 nucleotides read TGTGCCAGCTCACGACAAGGGACAGCTGGAAACACCATATATTTT.

This clonotype has only a few counts. The chain has TRBV20-1 and TRBJ2-1, with TRBD2 matching 8 bases. The CDR3 extends over 14 amino acids. Germline CDR1 DFQATT, CDR2 SNEGSKA (reference sequence). V trimming: 4 bases; J trimming: 5 bases; junction bases outside the gene matches: 7. CDR3 sequence (DNA): TGCAGTGCTACGGGGGGGCCACCTCACAATGAGCAGTTCTTC. This gives the protein CSATGGPPHNEQFF.

There are a few counts of this clonotype. CDR3 sequence: CASRPSRVGSKAFF. The CDR3 DNA reads TGTGCCAGCAGACCCTCCAGGGTGGGCTCTAAAGCTTTCTTT. The chain combines TRBV27 with TRBJ1-1; a possible D gene is TRBD1 (5 bases). This CDR3 region has 14 residues. Germline CDR1 MNHEY, CDR2 SMNVEV (reference sequence). V lost 6 bases and J 9 bases, leaving 20 bases between the germline ends.

V usage is TRBV20-1 and J usage is TRBJ2-7; TRBD1 matches at 7 bases. In germline, CDR1 is DFQATT, CDR2 SNEGSKA (reference sequence). V was clipped by 6 bases and J by 0 bases; unmatched bases: 8. The CDR3 has 14 amino acids. CDR3 coding DNA: TGCAGTGCCACGGACAGGTCGAGCTCCTACGAGCAGTACTTC. As protein: CSATDRSSSYEQYF.

In its sample, this clonotype was seen many times. The chain is built from TRBV2 and TRBJ2-2; 7 positions match TRBD1. V gave up 7 bases and J gave up 4 bases; unmatched junction bases: 18. From germline, CDR1 is SNHLY and CDR2 FYNNEI. The CDR3 has 18 residues. This chain's CDR3 is CASITGNRGQTVTGELFF. Written as DNA, the CDR3 is TGTGCCAGCATCACAGGGAACAGGGGCCAAACCGTCACCGGGGAGCTGTTTTTT.

The V and J genes are TRBV6-6 and TRBJ2-7; 8 bases match TRBD1. Losses at the gene ends were 6 bases for V and 6 bases for J; bases not matched to a gene: 4. The CDR3 has 12 residues. Germline CDR1 MNHNY, CDR2 SVGAGI (reference sequence). The CDR3 coding sequence is TGTGCCAGCAGAGAAACAGGGGGCGAGCAGTACTTC. This translates into CASRETGGEQYF.

This clonotype was seen more than once but under ten times. The J gene is TRBJ1-2, the V gene TRBV29-1; 9 positions agree with TRBD1. This CDR3 is 14 amino acids long. The V gene end was trimmed by 7 bases and the J gene end by 1 base; junction bases not matched to a gene: 7. Germline CDR1 is SQVTM and CDR2 is ANQGSEA. In DNA form, the CDR3 reads TGCAGCGCTTACCCGGGACAGGGTAACTATGGCTACACCTTC. This gives the protein CSAYPGQGNYGYTF.

This clonotype came up a few times. J is TRBJ2-7 and V is TRBV27; unclear D gene. The germline V gene encodes CDR1 MNHEY and CDR2 SMNVEV (reference sequence). The germline V and J ends were trimmed by 5 bases and 0 bases, with 11 bases remaining between them. This CDR3 is built from 14 residues. This CDR3 is CASSPQALSYEQYF. CDR3 DNA sequence: TGTGCCAGCAGTCCCCAGGCTCTCTCCTACGAGCAGTACTTC.

This clonotype came up a few times. The J gene is TRBJ2-1, the V gene TRBV20-1; D is perhaps TRBD1 or TRBD2 (6 bases each). Germline CDR1 is DFQATT and CDR2 is SNEGSKA (reference sequence). Trimming shortened V by 0 bases and J by 0 bases, and 12 bases separated the two germline ends. The CDR3 spans 16 residues. The CDR3 spells CSARDPGASSYNEQFF. In DNA form, the CDR3 reads TGCAGTGCTAGAGATCCGGGGGCCAGCTCCTACAATGAGCAGTTCTTC.

This chain uses TRBV20-1 with TRBJ2-5, with TRBD2 matching over 12 bases. V lost 0 bases and J lost 5; bases outside the gene matches: 16. Germline CDR1 and CDR2: DFQATT and SNEGSKA (reference sequence). The CDR3 extends over 19 amino acids. Here the CDR3 reads CSARDHISLAGGPWETQYF. CDR3 DNA sequence: TGCAGTGCTAGAGACCATATTAGTCTAGCGGGGGGGCCTTGGGAGACCCAGTACTTC.

There are a few counts of this clonotype. This chain uses TRBV25-1 with TRBJ1-6; D ambiguous. The CDR3 extends over 14 amino acids. The germline gives CDR1 MGHDK, CDR2 SYGVNS. V lost 3 bases and J lost 7, with 10 bases in between. CDR3 DNA sequence: TGTGCCAGCAGTGACCCCGCCGGGAATTCACCCCTCCACTTT. It is translated as CASSDPAGNSPLHF. Complete variable domain (other parts from reference TRBV25-1 and TRBJ1-6): EADIYQTPRYLVIGTGKKITLECSQTMGHDKMYWYQQDPGMELHLIHYSYGVNSTEKGDLSSESTVSRIRTEHFPLTLESARPSHTSQYLCASSDPAGNSPLHFGNGTRLTVT.

This clonotype was seen a handful of times. The chain couples TRBV20-1 to TRBJ1-3, with unresolved D. V was trimmed by 6 bases and J by 0 bases, leaving 9 bases between them. The CDR3 is 13 amino acids. Germline CDR1 reads DFQATT; CDR2 reads SNEGSKA (reference sequence). The CDR3 spells CSASESSGNTIYF. The DNA of the CDR3 is TGCAGTGCCTCGGAGAGCTCTGGAAACACCATATATTTT.

This chain connects TRBV5-1 to TRBJ2-7; D not certain. V shed 4 bases and J shed 3 bases, with 11 bases lying between them. Germline V gene sequence: CDR1 SGHRS, CDR2 YFSETQ. The CDR3 spans 13 residues. CDR3 coding DNA: TGCGCCAGCAGCCCCCCCCTGGGCTACGAGCAGTACTTC. Its protein is CASSPPLGYEQYF.

The rearrangement links TRBV20-1 to TRBJ2-1; 10 nucleotides agree with TRBD2. The ends lost 2 bases at V and 5 bases at J; junction bases unmatched: 12. CDR3 length: 17 amino acids. Germline assignment: CDR1 DFQATT and CDR2 SNEGSKA (reference sequence). The CDR3 here is CSARPPEGSGGNNEQFF. The CDR3 DNA is TGCAGTGCTAGACCGCCTGAGGGTAGCGGGGGGAACAATGAGCAGTTCTTC.

This clonotype turned up a few times. V gene TRBV4-1 combines with J gene TRBJ2-1, with D tentatively TRBD1 (6 bases). Trimming left V 0 bases short and J 11 bases short, with 14 bases between. The CDR3 runs 14 residues. Germline assignment: CDR1 MGHRA and CDR2 YSYEKL. The CDR3 region is CASSQDLGDIKQFF. The CDR3 coding sequence is TGCGCCAGCAGCCAAGATCTAGGGGACATAAAGCAGTTCTTC.

This clonotype has a handful of counts. The gene calls are TRBV12-3 or TRBV12-4 and TRBJ2-7; 8 nucleotides align to TRBD1. V lost 3 bases to trimming and J lost 10 bases; unmatched junction nucleotides: 5. The CDR3 extends over 12 amino acids. The DNA of the CDR3 is TGTGCCAGCAGTTTCGTGACAGGGGATCAGTACTTC. Its translation: CASSFVTGDQYF.

J is TRBJ1-3 and V is TRBV6-1, with D maybe TRBD1 (6 bases). The germline V gene encodes CDR1 MNHNS and CDR2 SASEGT. The V end lost 6 bases, the J end lost 6 bases, and 15 bases lay between the germline ends. CDR3 length: 14 amino acids. The CDR3 loop is CASREQGGLNTIYF. The CDR3 nucleotides are TGTGCCAGCAGAGAACAGGGAGGATTAAACACCATATATTTT.

In its sample, this clonotype was seen many times. The CDR3, as DNA: TGTGCCAGCAGCCTACCGCAAGATACGCAGTATTTT. It yields the protein CASSLPQDTQYF. The chain uses TRBV3-1 and TRBJ2-3; D gene uncertain. Per the germline V gene, CDR1 is LGHDT and CDR2 is YNNKEL (reference sequence). V lost 4 bases and J 5 bases, leaving 7 bases between the germline ends. The CDR3 loop spans 12 amino acids.

The chain links TRBV12-5 to TRBJ1-2; no reliable D call. Germline V gene sequence: CDR1 LGHNT, CDR2 FRNRAP. This CDR3 contains 11 residues. V was pared by 7 bases and J by 2 bases, with 5 bases between. This chain's CDR3 is CASAKNYGYTF. The CDR3 DNA reads TGTGCTAGTGCGAAAAACTATGGCTACACCTTC.

The chain combines TRBV5-1 with TRBJ1-1, with TRBD1 identical over 7 bases. Trimming cost V 2 bases and J 0 bases; bases outside gene matches: 10. Looked up from germline, CDR1 is SGHRS and CDR2 is YFSETQ. The CDR3 totals 17 residues. CDR3 residues: CASSFLNTTGLNTEAFF. In nucleotides, the CDR3 is TGCGCCAGCAGCTTCCTAAATACGACAGGGCTGAACACTGAAGCTTTCTTT.

This clonotype was observed many times. The chain is built from TRBV7-3 and TRBJ2-3; 7 nucleotides match TRBD2. The V segment lost 3 bases and the J segment 1 base; nucleotides outside the gene matches: 4. The CDR3 contains 15 residues. In germline, CDR1 is SGHTA, CDR2 FQGTGA. The CDR3 DNA reads as TGTGCCAGCAGCTTGAGCGGGGTGGGCACAGATACGCAGTATTTT. This sequence encodes CASSLSGVGTDTQYF.

This clonotype was observed a handful of times. The chain links TRBV10-1 to TRBJ1-1, with 7 bases fitting TRBD1. V lost 11 bases and J lost 0; bases outside the gene matches: 12. There are 15 residues in the CDR3. The germline CDR1 and CDR2 sequences are WNHNN and SYGVQD (reference sequence). The CDR3 protein is CAGPTGQLMNTEAFF. The CDR3 DNA reads as TGCGCCGGACCCACGGGACAGCTCATGAACACTGAAGCTTTCTTT.

This clonotype has only a few counts. Mismatch with germline at one junction end may stem from a read error. This chain joins TRBV7-7 and TRBJ2-5; D ambiguous. Germline CDR1 is SSHAT and CDR2 is FNYEAQ (reference sequence). The CDR3 consists of 14 residues. In DNA form, the CDR3 reads TGTGCTAGCAGCTTAGACGCCCCGGGAGAGACCCAGTACTTC. It is translated as CASSLDAPGETQYF.

This clonotype was observed a few times. The chain combines TRBV12-3 or TRBV12-4 with TRBJ2-5, with a weak D call TRBD2 (6 bases). The length of the CDR3 is 13 residues. V lost 6 bases to trimming and J lost 2 bases, with 10 bases between them. The CDR3 reads CASSGGAQETQYF. The CDR3, as DNA: TGTGCCAGCAGCGGCGGGGCTCAAGAGACCCAGTACTTC.

This clonotype has ten or more counts. The V and J genes are TRBV24-1 and TRBJ2-3; 7 bases match TRBD1. From germline, CDR1 is KGHDR and CDR2 SFDVKD. J gave up 4 bases and V 5 bases, and 2 bases lay outside the gene matches. CDR3 length equals 13 residues. CDR3 nucleotide sequence: TGTGCCACCAGTGGACAGGGTTCAGATACGCAGTATTTT. Protein: CATSGQGSDTQYF.

V gene TRBV13 combines with J gene TRBJ2-1, with D perhaps matching TRBD2 (6 bases). CDR1 PRHDT and CDR2 FYEKMQ come from the germline V gene (reference sequence). V was shortened by 4 bases and J by 0 bases, with 13 bases between the two germline ends. The CDR3 extends over 16 amino acids. The CDR3 region is CASSSRDSSSYNEQFF. The CDR3 nucleotides read TGTGCCAGCAGCTCCAGGGACTCCAGCTCCTACAATGAGCAGTTCTTC.

The chain links TRBV5-5 to TRBJ2-7; 8 nucleotides match TRBD1. CDR3 length: 13 amino acids. The germline V gene encodes CDR1 SGHKS and CDR2 YYEKEE (reference sequence). With V trimmed by 4 bases and J by 3 bases, 3 bases remained unmatched. CDR3 in DNA: TGTGCCAGCAGCGCCGGGACAGGCTACGAGCAGTACTTC. Translation: CASSAGTGYEQYF.

This clonotype appeared a few times. The CDR3 DNA reads as TGCGCCAGCAGCAAGCCCGGGACTACCACCGGGGAGCTGTTTTTT. It is translated as CASSKPGTTTGELFF. This sequence joins TRBV5-1 and TRBJ2-2; 7 bases map to TRBD2. The CDR3 runs to 15 residues. Germline V gene data show CDR1 as SGHRS and CDR2 as YFSETQ. V trimming: 4 bases; J trimming: 4 bases; junction bases outside the gene matches: 7.

The chain uses TRBV5-5 and TRBJ1-6; the match to TRBD1 covers 9 bases. The length of the CDR3 is 16 residues. CDR1 and CDR2 (germline): SGHKS, YYEKEE (reference sequence). Trimming took 6 bases from V and 3 from J; bases not matched to a gene: 7. The CDR3: CASTLDRGDYNSPLHF. CDR3 nucleotide sequence: TGTGCCAGCACACTGGACAGGGGCGACTATAATTCACCCCTCCACTTT.